The 2 T cell receptor beta chains presented below share a single source sample, sequenced in a study of CD8 T cells in ankylosing spondylitis. General study points: What appeared characteristic of ankylosing spondylitis blood was a TCR beta motif of 7 or 8 highly homologous variants.

These receptors' targets are unknown. TCRdb passed the 5' RACE reads through MiXCR, listing each CDR3 protein once. The table records a few hundred thousand distinct CDR3 sequences, roughly 6.6% of them present only once. The source material was blood, either unsorted or a sorted T cell fraction (not recorded which). These receptors originate from a male donor with ankylosing spondylitis.

The rearrangement joins TRBV4-1 to TRBJ1-5, with D tentatively TRBD1 (5 bases). The V end lost 1 base, the J end lost 4 bases, and 11 bases lay between the germline ends. The CDR3 has 15 amino acids. Germline V CDR1 and CDR2: MGHRA, YSYEKL. CDR3 amino acids: CASSQAIDRNQPQHF. The DNA for the CDR3 is TGCGCCAGCAGCCAAGCCATCGACAGAAATCAGCCCCAGCATTTT.

This clonotype was recorded at least ten times. The V and J genes are TRBV7-9 and TRBJ2-1; the D gene is possibly TRBD2 (6 bases). V lost 5 bases to trimming and J lost 3 bases, with 17 bases between them. The CDR3 totals 16 residues. Germline assignment: CDR1 SEHNR and CDR2 FQNEAQ (reference sequence). The CDR3 spells CASSPAGGPLYNEQFF. The CDR3 DNA reads as TGTGCCAGCAGCCCGGCCGGGGGTCCCCTCTACAATGAGCAGTTCTTC.